This T cell receptor (beta chain) was retrieved from a study of vaccination effects on CD4 cells after COVID-19. At the level of the study: BNT162b2 vaccine or mRNA-1273 vaccine was given to participants in two doses. Study-level results: By a late point after vaccination, infection- and vaccine-induced clones had shrunk markedly through clonal contraction.

It was after nine to eleven days of culture that CD4+ T cells were isolated. In the vaccine recipients, nucleocapsid antibodies were negative and there was no prior SARS-CoV-2 infection. IL-2 medium supplanted half the medium on days 3 and 7. A word on this clone: Its cognate antigen is unknown.

Data came from immunoSEQ multiplex PCR; TCRdb stores just in-frame clones and leaves some out. The sample has over 45,000 clones, 60% to 85% seen once. V was cut by 4 bases and J by 4 bases, with 11 bases left in between. CDR1 and CDR2 (germline): SGHRS, YFSETQ. The CDR3 totals 14 residues. The starting material was CD4+ T cells from PBMCs cultured without peptide, obtained before COVID-19 vaccination. The TCR was taken from a human donor who received a COVID-19 vaccine. The chain combines TRBV5-1 with TRBJ1-4; no clear D gene. CDR3 in amino acids: CASSTDTVNEKLFF. The CDR3 coding sequence is TGCGCCAGCAGCACCGACACGGTTAATGAAAAACTGTTTTTT.